The present entry profiles one T cell receptor beta chain with its context. As yet, its antigen is unknown. Using its own MiXCR run on the 5' RACE reads, TCRdb lists one record per CDR3 protein. This sample has roughly 700,000 distinct CDR3 sequences, with 19% found just once. The sample comes from a study of CD8 T cells in ankylosing spondylitis. Whole-study results and caveats: Roughly eight highly homologous variants made up a TCR beta motif that seemed to typify ankylosing spondylitis blood. Significantly higher representation of disease-linked clones was reported for matched ankylosing spondylitis synovial fluid.

Germline loops: CDR1 MNHNS, CDR2 SASEGT. Trimming pared 7 bases from V and 5 bases from J, leaving 17 bases between. The CDR3 loop spans 14 amino acids. Sequencing used blood, either unsorted or a sorted T cell fraction (not recorded which). The chain recombines TRBV6-1 with TRBJ1-2, with D possibly being TRBD1 (5 bases). This receptor was taken from a male donor with ankylosing spondylitis. CDR3 residues: CASTQGGQRYGYTF. The CDR3 DNA reads as TGTGCCAGCACCCAGGGTGGGCAGAGGTATGGCTACACCTTC.